The present T cell receptor beta chain was sequenced within a study of early T cells in non-severe SARS-CoV-2 infection. Study-wide findings and caveats: Sequences matched to VDJdb favored anti-spike CD8 responses, while private and CD4 specificities were missed.

Unique molecular identifiers were attached to individual cDNA molecules. A single record per CDR3 protein comes from TCRdb applying MiXCR to the 5' RACE reads. Of approximately 60,000 distinct CDR3 sequences listed, around 12% are singletons. This clonotype occurred many times. The antigen is unknown. Source material: whole blood. The receptor was isolated from an adult who was a healthcare worker with PCR-confirmed SARS-CoV-2 infection or an uninfected control (not recorded which).

CDR3 loop: CSARLAISPEQYF. The CDR3 DNA follows: TGCAGTGCTCGACTAGCGATTTCCCCCGAGCAGTACTTC. This rearrangement joins TRBV20-1 to TRBJ2-7; 8 bases are shared with TRBD2. This CDR3 has 13 residues. With 5 bases clipped from V and 6 bases from J, the junction kept 9 bases outside the gene matches. CDR1 and CDR2 from the germline V gene are DFQATT and SNEGSKA (reference sequence).